The 31 T cell receptor beta chains given below trace back to one sample, sequenced in a study of OX40 agonist ivuxolimab in advanced cancers. Clones were sequenced by immunoSEQ multiplex PCR, and TCRdb holds only the in-frame ones, with some missing. The sample has approximately 82,000 clones; approximately 84% are singletons. The sample here was CD4+ or CD8+ T cells sorted from blood, taken in a trial of the OX40 agonist ivuxolimab. These receptor sequences come from an adult with an advanced solid tumor such as melanoma, head and neck, liver or kidney cancer.

The chain is built from TRBV7-5 and TRBJ1-4. TRBV7-5 is deemed a pseudogene. This CDR3 contains 13 residues. CDR3 region: CARTSFIFEKLFF. The DNA for the CDR3 is TGTGCCAGAACCTCCTTCATCTTTGAAAAACTGTTTTTT.

V usage is TRBV27 and J usage is TRBJ1-6, with D possibly matching TRBD1 (6 bases). The ends were cut back, 8 bases at V and 8 bases at J, with 10 bases in the middle. The germline CDR1 and CDR2 sequences are MNHEY and SMNVEV (reference sequence). The CDR3 covers 12 residues. The CDR3 DNA reads TGTGCCAGCGGCCACAGGGATTCACCCCTCCACTTT. Protein: CASGHRDSPLHF.

In this sample, this clone turned up once. The chain carries TRBV6-1 and TRBJ1-1; 7 bases match TRBD1. J lost 4 bases, V lost 6 bases, and 8 bases had no gene match. The germline gives CDR1 MNHNS, CDR2 SASEGT. CDR3 length: 14 residues. The CDR3 sequence is CASSSSQGPTEAFF. The CDR3 coding sequence is TGTGCCAGCAGCAGCTCACAGGGGCCCACTGAAGCTTTCTTT.

V and J are TRBV18 and TRBJ2-1; 9 bases align to TRBD1. The CDR3 spans 16 residues. CDR1 and CDR2 from the germline V gene are KGHSH and LQKENI. The V and J ends lost 0 bases and 8 bases, in that order; junction bases with no gene match: 8. DNA of the CDR3: TGTGCCAGCTCACCACCTCTACAGGGGGCGGGCGATGAGCAGTTCTTC. Residues: CASSPPLQGAGDEQFF.

This rearrangement joins TRBV7-9 to TRBJ1-4; the D is unclear. The V and J ends lost 5 bases and 8 bases respectively, with 12 bases between them. Germline CDR1 SEHNR, CDR2 FQNEAQ (reference sequence). The CDR3 has 13 residues. The CDR3 sequence: CASSPRVGEKLFF. CDR3 in DNA: TGTGCCAGCAGCCCAAGGGTGGGGGAAAAACTGTTTTTT.

The CDR3 loop is CASSVGASGSDTQYF. CDR3 DNA sequence: TGTGCCAGCAGCGTAGGGGCTAGCGGCTCAGATACGCAGTATTTT. V is TRBV9 and J is TRBJ2-3, with 7 bases that match TRBD2. The CDR3 runs 15 residues. Germline V gives CDR1 SGDLS, CDR2 YYNGEE. V lost 0 bases, J lost 4 bases, and 5 bases stayed unmatched.

This rearrangement joins TRBV10-2 to TRBJ2-7, with TRBD2 identical over 9 bases. Germline-derived CDR1 and CDR2 are WSHSY and SAAADI. The CDR3 totals 13 residues. The V and J ends lost 7 bases and 4 bases, in that order; junction bases with no gene match: 5. The CDR3 sequence: CASIGSGGYEQYF. The CDR3 DNA reads TGCGCCAGCATCGGTAGCGGGGGTTACGAGCAGTACTTC.

The genes are TRBV19 and TRBJ1-2, with TRBD1 as a possible D gene (6 bases). Germline V gene data show CDR1 as LNHDA and CDR2 as SQIVND (reference sequence). There are 13 residues in the CDR3. Trimming took off 6 bases at V and 8 bases at J, with 16 bases between the two ends. CDR3 residues: CASSADRYEGYTF. The CDR3 coding sequence is TGTGCCAGTAGCGCCGACAGGTATGAAGGCTACACCTTC.

The rearrangement links TRBV29-1 to TRBJ1-3; D is undetermined. V lost 4 bases and J lost 4, with 8 bases in between. The CDR3 has 12 residues. From germline, CDR1 is SQVTM and CDR2 ANQGSEA. CDR3 sequence (DNA): TGCAGCGTTGGCGGCATCGGAAACACCATATATTTT. Translating gives CSVGGIGNTIYF.

The CDR3 sequence is CASSIKRSGRANEQFF. The CDR3 region has the DNA TGTGCCAGTAGTATAAAGCGGAGCGGGAGGGCCAATGAGCAGTTCTTC. This chain links TRBV19 with TRBJ2-1; 10 bases match TRBD2. J gave up 6 bases and V 2 bases, and 7 bases lay outside the gene matches. CDR1 and CDR2 from the germline V gene are LNHDA and SQIVND (reference sequence). This CDR3 has 16 residues. The whole variable domain, filled in from reference TRBV19 and TRBJ2-1, reads DGGITQSPKYLFRKEGQNVTLSCEQNLNHDAMYWYRQDPGQGLRLIYYSQIVNDFQKGDIAEGYSVSREKKESFPLTVTSAQKNPTAFYLCASSIKRSGRANEQFFGPGTRLTVL.

This clone was seen once. The V call is TRBV4-2, the J call TRBJ2-3, with 8 bases aligning to TRBD2. V gave up 0 bases and J gave up 4 bases; unmatched junction bases: 3. The CDR3 length is 15 residues. Germline V gene data show CDR1 as LGHNA and CDR2 as YNFKEQ. CDR3 coding DNA: TGTGCCAGCAGCCAAGATCTGCGGGGGGCAGATACGCAGTATTTT. Residues: CASSQDLRGADTQYF.

This clone was seen just once. The chain uses TRBV6-6 and TRBJ2-4; 8 nucleotides agree with TRBD1. Per germline, CDR1 MNHNY and CDR2 SVGAGI (reference sequence). J was trimmed by 1 base and V by 2 bases; bases with no gene match: 4. This CDR3 has 16 amino acids. Written as DNA, the CDR3 is TGTGCCAGCAGTTACCCGACAGGGGAGGCCAAAAACATTCAGTACTTC. This sequence encodes CASSYPTGEAKNIQYF.

The chain joins TRBV1 to TRBJ2-7; the DNA was not used to check the table's D call, TRBD2. TRBV1 is classified as a pseudogene. This CDR3 is built from 19 residues. This CDR3 reads CTSSQDPLTPTSEFYEQYF. The CDR3 DNA reads as TGCACCAGCAGCCAAGATCCCTTAACCCCGACTAGCGAGTTCTACGAGCAGTACTTC.

The V call is TRBV18, the J call TRBJ1-5; perhaps TRBD1 as D (6 bases). Germline assignment: CDR1 KGHSH and CDR2 LQKENI. V lost 5 bases and J lost 5, with 13 bases in between. This CDR3 has 14 amino acids. The CDR3 nucleotides read TGTGCCAGCTCAACGGGCCAGGGGTATCAGCCCCAGCATTTT. Its translation is CASSTGQGYQPQHF.

This chain connects TRBV28 to TRBJ2-5; TRBD1 agrees at 8 bases. The last part of the DNA fits TRBJ2-7 better; the J call may be wrong. The germline CDR1 and CDR2 sequences are MDHEN and SYDVKM. This CDR3 has 18 amino acids. The CDR3 DNA reads as TGTGCCAGCAGCCCGACCACGAACTCGGGACAGGTCTCCTACGAGCAGTACTTC. Its translation is CASSPTTNSGQVSYEQYF.

The chain uses TRBV27 and TRBJ1-5, with 7 bases that match TRBD1. With V trimmed by 1 base and J by 4 bases, 4 bases remained unmatched. Per germline, CDR1 MNHEY and CDR2 SMNVEV (reference sequence). This CDR3 spans 15 amino acids. The CDR3 is CASSLYGTVNQPQHF. The CDR3 DNA is TGTGCCAGCAGTTTATATGGGACAGTGAATCAGCCCCAGCATTTT.

The chain carries TRBV4-3 and TRBJ2-6; TRBD1 might be the D (5 bases). The V and J ends lost 1 base and 0 bases respectively, with 10 bases between them. Germline CDR1 LGHNA, CDR2 YSLEER. The CDR3 length is 17 residues. CDR3 nucleotide sequence: TGCGCCAGCAGCCAAGGACAGACCAGCTCTGGGGCCAACGTCCTGACTTTC. Encoded protein: CASSQGQTSSGANVLTF.

The chain has TRBV25-1 and TRBJ2-1; 7 bases are shared with TRBD2. V trimming: 5 bases; J trimming: 3 bases; junction bases outside the gene matches: 4. The CDR3 consists of 14 residues. Per the germline V gene, CDR1 is MGHDK and CDR2 is SYGVNS. CDR3 DNA: TGTGCCAGCAGTCCCGGGACTATCTACAATGAGCAGTTCTTC. It translates to CASSPGTIYNEQFF.

This clone was detected only a few times. The J gene is TRBJ2-1, the V gene TRBV2; D possibly corresponds to TRBD1 (6 bases). This CDR3 is 13 amino acids long. Germline V gene sequence: CDR1 SNHLY, CDR2 FYNNEI. The V end was cut by 3 bases, the J end by 3 bases, with 6 bases between. The DNA of the CDR3 is TGTGCCAGCAGTGAGACAGGCTACAATGAGCAGTTCTTC. Its translation: CASSETGYNEQFF.

The gene calls are TRBV6-1 and TRBJ2-7; 7 positions agree with TRBD1. Germline trimming cut 4 bases from V and 2 bases from J; bases unmatched to any gene: 5. Germline V gives CDR1 MNHNS, CDR2 SASEGT. CDR3 length equals 14 residues. Here the CDR3 reads CASSVGTATYEQYF. DNA for the CDR3: TGTGCCAGCAGTGTCGGGACAGCAACCTACGAGCAGTACTTC.

The V gene is TRBV20-1, the J gene TRBJ2-2; D ambiguous. CDR3 length: 11 amino acids. Trimming cost V 2 bases and J 4 bases, with 2 bases left between them. Germline CDR1 DFQATT, CDR2 SNEGSKA (reference sequence). CDR3 sequence: CSARSTGELFF. Here the CDR3 DNA reads TGCAGTGCTAGATCCACCGGGGAGCTGTTTTTT.

The genes are TRBV19 and TRBJ2-7; D gene uncertain. V was clipped by 3 bases and J by 1 base, with 10 bases between them. The CDR3 consists of 14 residues. The V gene's germline CDR1 is LNHDA and CDR2 SQIVND (reference sequence). The CDR3 DNA sequence: TGTGCCAGTAGTATGGGCAGCCTATCCTACGAGCAGTACTTC. Its translation: CASSMGSLSYEQYF.

Only a few counts were recorded for this clone. This sequence joins TRBV7-9 and TRBJ2-7; D unclear. Trimming took 4 bases from V and 7 from J, leaving 14 bases between them. This CDR3 has 13 residues. Germline V CDR1 and CDR2: SEHNR, FQNEAQ (reference sequence). The CDR3 nucleotides read TGTGCCAGCAGCTCCGGACGGATGGTAGAGCAGTACTTC. Translating gives CASSSGRMVEQYF.

This chain joins TRBV2 and TRBJ1-5; the D is unclear. Trimming stripped 3 bases from V and 4 bases from J, with 7 bases between. The CDR3 has 13 residues. The germline gives CDR1 SNHLY, CDR2 FYNNEI. CDR3 DNA sequence: TGTGCCAGCAGTGAGGCAGTGAATCAGCCCCAGCATTTT. It encodes CASSEAVNQPQHF. Based on the CDR3 plus reference TRBV2 and TRBJ1-5, the full variable domain is EPEVTQTPSHQVTQMGQEVILRCVPISNHLYFYWYRQILGQKVEFLVSFYNNEISEKSEIFDDQFSVERPDGSNFTLKIRSTKLEDSAMYFCASSEAVNQPQHFGDGTRLSIL.

The CDR3 is CASSRPGTSGGAGANVLTF. CDR3 sequence (DNA): TGTGCCAGCAGTCGGCCCGGGACTAGCGGGGGGGCCGGGGCCAACGTCCTGACTTTC. This rearrangement joins TRBV13 to TRBJ2-6, with 16 bases lining up with TRBD2. With V trimmed by 6 bases and J by 4 bases, 9 bases remained unmatched. Germline values: CDR1 PRHDT, CDR2 FYEKMQ (reference sequence). The length of the CDR3 is 19 residues.

V gene TRBV7-9 combines with J gene TRBJ2-7, with TRBD2 as a possible D gene (7 bases). This CDR3 contains 14 residues. Deletions cut 4 bases from V and 2 bases from J, with 12 bases between. In germline, CDR1 is SEHNR, CDR2 FQNEAQ (reference sequence). CDR3 sequence: CASSYGGAAYEQYF. In nucleotides, the CDR3 is TGTGCCAGCAGCTATGGGGGGGCCGCCTACGAGCAGTACTTC.

The gene calls are TRBV5-6 and TRBJ1-4, with D uncertain. The germline V gene encodes CDR1 SGHDT and CDR2 YYEEEE. The CDR3 length is 12 residues. Trimming removed 1 base from V and 7 bases from J, with 5 bases in between. CDR3 amino acids: CASSLFGEKLFF. The CDR3 DNA sequence: TGTGCCAGCAGCTTGTTCGGTGAAAAACTGTTTTTT.

V and J are TRBV6-6 and TRBJ1-1; weak D call: TRBD1 (5 bases). CDR3 size: 14 residues. Germline loops: CDR1 MNHNY, CDR2 SVGAGI (reference sequence). The ends were cut back, 4 bases at V and 0 bases at J, with 9 bases in the middle. The CDR3 DNA sequence: TGTGCCAGCAGTTCGACAGTGGTGAACACTGAAGCTTTCTTT. Encoded protein: CASSSTVVNTEAFF.

The V gene is TRBV5-4, the J gene TRBJ2-5; 8 bases line up with TRBD1. This CDR3 has 15 residues. The ends lost 4 bases at V and 3 bases at J; junction bases unmatched: 8. CDR1 SGHNT and CDR2 YYREEE come from the germline V gene (reference sequence). CDR3 in amino acids: CASSPGGQAKETQYF. In DNA, the CDR3 is TGTGCCAGCAGCCCCGGGGGACAGGCCAAAGAGACCCAGTACTTC.

This chain connects TRBV7-9 to TRBJ2-7; TRBD2 matches 8 bases. This CDR3 comprises 15 residues. V gave up 3 bases and J gave up 0 bases; unmatched junction bases: 4. Germline V gives CDR1 SEHNR, CDR2 FQNEAQ (reference sequence). CDR3 coding DNA: TGTGCCAGCAGCTTGTTGACTAGCGCCTCCTACGAGCAGTACTTC. This codes for CASSLLTSASYEQYF.

The chain joins TRBV5-4 to TRBJ2-2; possible D gene TRBD1, 6 bases. V was pared by 2 bases and J by 4 bases, with 12 bases between. The CDR3 contains 15 residues. Looked up from germline, CDR1 is SGHNT and CDR2 is YYREEE (reference sequence). CDR3 nucleotides: TGTGCCAGCAGCTTATACAGGGCCGCCACCGGGGAGCTGTTTTTT. Its protein product is CASSLYRAATGELFF.